The entry below gives a single TCR beta chain sequence along with its context. This clonotype has only a few counts. What antigen it recognizes has not been identified. Base qualities were left out, and no much larger clone turns up one base away. The sample is drawn from a study of early T cells in non-severe SARS-CoV-2 infection (dated by TCRdb to the early 2020s). Looking at the study overall: Because TCR sequencing relied on bulk RNA taken from unsorted whole blood, pairing of alpha and beta chains was not possible. Paper-wide results and their limitations: VDJdb matching was skewed toward anti-spike CD8 responses, so virus-specific expansions were likely underestimated and private and CD4 specificities were missed.

The CDR3 runs 14 residues from the cysteine to the phenylalanine. Of the read, only the CDR3 DNA is kept; its 42 bases are in frame from base 1. The germline V gene yields SGHTA for CDR1 and FQGTGA for CDR2. V is cut by 2 bases and J by 0 bases, and the space between the germline ends is 4 bases. Set within a cohort of healthcare workers in London, UK, this nested case-control study involved weekly PCR testing of nasopharyngeal swabs along with blood sampling. Between 23 and 31 March 2020, the week of the UK lockdown, healthcare workers were enrolled and then followed up weekly for as long as 16 weeks. Libraries came from 5' RACE. The sequencer was a NextSeq 500. Unique molecular identifiers were attached to individual cDNA molecules in the TCR library protocol so that sequencing error and PCR bias could be corrected. Both TCR alpha and beta chains were sequenced, and tight co-correlation was observed between alpha and beta sequence abundances in each sample. The original pipeline was this. V gene, J gene and CDR3 annotation of TCR sequences was performed with Decombinator V4. Expanded TCRs were defined as changing significantly between any two time points under a Poisson model with p below 0.0001. TCR abundances were normalised to the total number of TCRs sequenced per sample and were expressed as counts per million. TRAV1-2 paired with TRAJ12, TRAJ20 or TRAJ33 defined MAIT TCRs, while TRAV10 paired with TRAJ18 defined iNKT TCRs. A search of VDJdb, accessed on 1 November 2021, was run for TCRs annotated to CMV, EBV and SARS-CoV-2, with TCRs annotated for multiple antigens excluded. The public reads were quality trimmed at Q25 with fastp and then assembled into clones with MiXCR by TCRdb, keeping productive beta chains. Identical CDR3 protein sequences are pooled into one entry, listed with their most common genes and DNA. What appears here as the V and J calls and clone size reflects TCRdb's work, not the paper's. In all, the sample holds fewer than 100,000 distinct CDR3 sequences, and around 12% of those were seen once. The ten most abundant clones make up roughly 3.1% of the sample.

This receptor was identified in an adult who was a healthcare worker with PCR-confirmed SARS-CoV-2 infection or an uninfected control (not recorded which). The receptor chain draws on TRBV7-3 and TRBJ2-2, with no confidently assigned D gene. The sequencing sample was made of whole blood. The bases are TGTGCCAGCAGCTTAGCCCCGAACACCGGGGAGCTGTTTTTT. Its protein product is CASSLAPNTGELFF.